Following are 32 T cell receptor beta chains from one sample sequenced in a study of T-cell reconstitution after alpha-beta-depleted transplantation in children (TCRdb year 2016). Receptor amplification or capture employed PCR. TCRdb records Illumina HiSeq 2500 as the sequencer. TCR library preparation used molecular barcoding, with unique molecular identifiers applied to normalize quantification of the TCRbeta repertoire. TCRdb trimmed the raw reads at Q25, called clones with MiXCR and kept productive beta chains. A single entry per CDR3 protein holds the most common genes and DNA from its merged rows. Across this sample there are about 610,000 distinct CDR3 sequences, with roughly a tenth seen only once. The ten top clones hold about 4% of the sample. This specimen was PBMCs from the stem cell graft donor, taken from the stem cell graft. These TCRs come from a human donor who donated a stem cell graft to a child with acute myeloid leukemia.

This clonotype was recorded many times. The chain joins TRBV12-3 or TRBV12-4 to TRBJ2-7; D gene unclear. The CDR3 runs 13 residues. The V and J ends lost 10 bases and 3 bases respectively, with 16 bases between them. The CDR3 loop reads CAIRQRNIYEQYF. CDR3 coding DNA: TGTGCCATACGCCAGAGGAACATCTACGAGCAGTACTTC.

This clonotype showed up many times. The chain is built from TRBV20-1 and TRBJ2-3, with 7 bases matching TRBD2. J gave up 4 bases and V 4 bases, and 23 bases lay outside the gene matches. The CDR3 spans 19 residues. CDR1 is DFQATT, CDR2 SNEGSKA, per germline (reference sequence). CDR3 protein: CSAKTWLAAQAIVPDTQYF. CDR3 nucleotides: TGCAGTGCTAAAACCTGGCTAGCGGCACAGGCTATTGTTCCAGATACGCAGTATTTT.

This clonotype was seen more than once but under ten times. V usage is TRBV29-1 and J usage is TRBJ1-4, with no clear D. The germline V gene has CDR1 SQVTM and CDR2 ANQGSEA. The V end was cut by 3 bases, the J end by 6 bases, with 8 bases between. CDR3 size: 12 residues. Here the CDR3 reads CSVDTADEKLFF. The CDR3, as DNA: TGCAGCGTTGATACGGCGGATGAAAAACTGTTTTTT.

The rearrangement links TRBV20-1 to TRBJ2-3; 12 bases are shared with TRBD2. Germline-derived CDR1 and CDR2 are DFQATT and SNEGSKA (reference sequence). The V segment lost 1 base and the J segment 2 bases; nucleotides outside the gene matches: 1. The length of the CDR3 is 15 residues. The DNA for the CDR3 is TGCAGTGCTAGAGGGACTAGCGGGATCACAGATACGCAGTATTTT. It yields the protein CSARGTSGITDTQYF.

In its sample, this clonotype was seen once. The chain recombines TRBV5-1 with TRBJ2-1; 11 bases map to TRBD2. Losses at the gene ends were 3 bases for V and 5 bases for J; bases not matched to a gene: 7. Germline lookup yields CDR1 SGHRS and CDR2 YFSETQ. CDR3 length: 16 residues. The CDR3 loop reads CASSYVAGGPHNEQFF. In nucleotides, the CDR3 is TGCGCCAGCAGCTATGTAGCGGGAGGGCCCCACAATGAGCAGTTCTTC. Based on the CDR3 plus reference TRBV5-1 and TRBJ2-1, the full variable domain is KAGVTQTPRYLIKTRGQQVTLSCSPISGHRSVSWYQQTPGQGLQFLFEYFSETQRNKGNFPGRFSGRQFSNSRSEMNVSTLELGDSALYLCASSYVAGGPHNEQFFGPGTRLTVL.

This clonotype has more than one count but fewer than ten. The chain's CDR3 is CSARGGQGYSPLHF. The CDR3 DNA is TGCAGTGCTAGAGGGGGACAGGGTTATTCACCCCTCCACTTT. J is TRBJ1-6 and V is TRBV20-1; 9 nucleotides align to TRBD1. V shed 1 base, J shed 8 bases, and the junction held 3 bases outside the gene matches. Germline V gives CDR1 DFQATT, CDR2 SNEGSKA (reference sequence). This CDR3 is built from 14 residues.

This clonotype was seen a handful of times. The chain has TRBV6-5 and TRBJ2-5; 14 nucleotides match TRBD2. Looked up from germline, CDR1 is MNHEY and CDR2 is SVGAGI. The CDR3 consists of 17 residues. J was trimmed by 3 bases and V by 2 bases; bases with no gene match: 5. The CDR3: CASSYLGLAGDKETQYF. The CDR3 DNA sequence: TGTGCCAGCAGTTACCTGGGACTAGCGGGAGATAAAGAGACCCAGTACTTC.

The chain uses TRBV29-1 and TRBJ1-4, with a possible D match to TRBD1 (5 bases). Looked up from germline, CDR1 is SQVTM and CDR2 is ANQGSEA. This CDR3 has 13 amino acids. Trimming left V 6 bases short and J 11 bases short, with 19 bases between. In DNA form, the CDR3 reads TGCAGCGTAGCCCCAGGGTCCTCGGGGAAACTGTTTTTT. Translated, it gives CSVAPGSSGKLFF.

The V call is TRBV27, the J call TRBJ1-2; possibly TRBD1 for D (6 bases). The germline V gene has CDR1 MNHEY and CDR2 SMNVEV (reference sequence). Trimming pared 6 bases from V and 4 bases from J, leaving 18 bases between. This CDR3 has 15 residues. CDR3: CASRNLQTGFYGYTF. The CDR3 bases are TGTGCCAGCAGAAACTTACAGACAGGCTTCTATGGCTACACCTTC.

There are a few counts of this clonotype. The chain has TRBV6-1 and TRBJ2-5, with D possibly matching TRBD1 (5 bases). V was pared by 5 bases and J by 5 bases, with 12 bases between. Germline CDR1 MNHNS, CDR2 SASEGT. The length of the CDR3 is 13 residues. The CDR3 protein is CASSRWGAETQYF. The DNA for the CDR3 is TGTGCCAGCAGTAGGTGGGGCGCGGAGACCCAGTACTTC.

The chain links TRBV7-2 to TRBJ1-5, with D unclear. Per germline, CDR1 SGHTA and CDR2 FQGNSA. Trimming removed 5 bases at V and 3 bases at J, with 11 bases between. The CDR3 loop spans 14 amino acids. The DNA for the CDR3 is TGTGCCAGCAGCCCTGGAGGGTTCAATCAGCCCCAGCATTTT. Protein: CASSPGGFNQPQHF.

The chain uses TRBV29-1 and TRBJ2-5; tentative D call: TRBD2 (6 bases). Germline V CDR1 and CDR2: SQVTM, ANQGSEA. The V end lost 7 bases, the J end lost 4 bases, and 13 bases lay between the germline ends. The CDR3 has 12 residues. The CDR3, as DNA: TGCAGCGCCCTGACTAGTTTAGAGACCCAGTACTTC. This sequence encodes CSALTSLETQYF.

The chain employs TRBV30 and TRBJ2-1, with a possible D match to TRBD2 (6 bases). The V gene lost 2 bases and the J gene lost 8 bases, with 16 bases spanning the gap. Germline CDR1 GTSNPN, CDR2 SVGIG (reference sequence). This CDR3 has 14 amino acids. CDR3 nucleotides: TGTGCCTGGAGTTCGGGAGTCGGGGGAGATGAGCAGTTCTTC. This translates into CAWSSGVGGDEQFF. The full variable domain, rest sourced from reference TRBV30 and TRBJ2-1, is SQTIHQWPATLVQPVGSPLSLECTVEGTSNPNLYWYRQAAGRGLQLLFYSVGIGQISSEVPQNLSASRPQDRQFILSSKKLLLSDSGFYLCAWSSGVGGDEQFFGPGTRLTVL.

V usage is TRBV11-1 and J usage is TRBJ2-3; the match to TRBD2 covers 9 bases. CDR1 and CDR2 from the germline V gene are SGHAT and FQDESV (reference sequence). V was clipped by 6 bases and J by 1 base; unmatched bases: 14. The CDR3 runs 18 residues. CDR3 in amino acids: CASRKGLGREGRTDTQYF. The CDR3 DNA sequence: TGTGCCAGCAGGAAGGGGTTAGGGCGGGAGGGCCGCACAGATACGCAGTATTTT.

The rearrangement links TRBV7-9 to TRBJ2-2; D is unresolved. Trimming pared 5 bases from V and 0 bases from J, leaving 16 bases between. CDR1 is SEHNR and CDR2 is FQNEAQ in the germline V gene (reference sequence). The CDR3 consists of 17 residues. CDR3 loop: CASSTPKGSSNTGELFF. DNA for the CDR3: TGTGCCAGCAGCACCCCTAAGGGCAGCTCGAACACCGGGGAGCTGTTTTTT.

This chain joins TRBV4-2 and TRBJ2-5; perhaps TRBD2 as D (7 bases). Germline assignment: CDR1 LGHNA and CDR2 YNFKEQ. The CDR3 has 16 amino acids. The V end was cut by 6 bases, the J end by 5 bases, with 22 bases between. The CDR3 DNA reads TGTGCCAGCAGTCCGCCGGCGCGGGGGCGCGGGGAGACCCAGTACTTC. Translating gives CASSPPARGRGETQYF.

This clonotype has ten or more counts. The chain couples TRBV15 to TRBJ1-1, with D tentatively TRBD1 (6 bases). The CDR3 has 14 residues. Germline V CDR1 and CDR2: LNHNV, YYDKDF (reference sequence). Trimming took 6 bases from V and 4 from J, leaving 15 bases between them. The CDR3 coding sequence is TGTGCCACCAGACCTCCAGGGGAGGGCACTGAAGCTTTCTTT. Its protein product is CATRPPGEGTEAFF. The full variable domain, completed using reference TRBV15 and TRBJ1-1, is DAMVIQNPRYQVTQFGKPVTLSCSQTLNHNVMYWYQQKSSQAPKLLFHYYDKDFNNEADTPDNFQSRRPNTSFCFLDIRSPGLGDTAMYLCATRPPGEGTEAFFGQGTRLTVV.

V and J are TRBV27 and TRBJ2-1; TRBD2 might be the D (7 bases). V was trimmed by 1 base and J by 3 bases, leaving 13 bases between them. This CDR3 has 16 amino acids. CDR1 is MNHEY and CDR2 is SMNVEV in the germline V gene (reference sequence). The CDR3 region is CASSLLGGGFYNEQFF. The CDR3 DNA is TGTGCCAGCAGTTTATTAGGGGGGGGTTTCTACAATGAGCAGTTCTTC.

This clonotype has at least ten counts. The V call is TRBV9, the J call TRBJ2-2; TRBD2 agrees at 10 bases. The CDR3 loop spans 16 amino acids. Germline assignment: CDR1 SGDLS and CDR2 YYNGEE. J lost 3 bases, V lost 3 bases, and 5 bases had no gene match. CDR3 DNA sequence: TGTGCCAGCAGCGGAGGGACTAGCGTTTACACCGGGGAGCTGTTTTTT. Encoded protein: CASSGGTSVYTGELFF.

This clonotype appeared many times. The V and J genes are TRBV5-1 and TRBJ2-1; D assignment may be TRBD1 or TRBD2 (5 bases each). In germline, CDR1 is SGHRS, CDR2 YFSETQ. With 3 bases removed from V and 4 bases from J, the gap between germline ends came to 11 bases. The CDR3 sequence is 14 residues long. The CDR3 protein is CASSYRDGYNEQFF. CDR3 nucleotide sequence: TGCGCCAGCAGCTACCGGGACGGATACAATGAGCAGTTCTTC.

This clonotype was recorded a few times. A read error may account for a junction end that differs from germline. The rearrangement joins TRBV7-7 to TRBJ2-5; tentative D call: TRBD2 (6 bases). CDR3 size: 15 residues. CDR1 is SSHAT and CDR2 is FNYEAQ in the germline V gene (reference sequence). The CDR3 nucleotides read TGTGCTAGCAGCTTAGGGTACCAGGGAGGCGAGACCCAGTACTTC. It codes for CASSLGYQGGETQYF. The whole variable domain, remainder taken from reference TRBV7-7 and TRBJ2-5, is GAGVSQSPRYKVTKRGQDVTLRCDPISSHATLYWYQQALGQGPEFLTYFNYEAQPDKSGLPSDRFSAERPEGSISTLTIQRTEQRDSAMYRCASSLGYQGGETQYFGPGTRLLVL.

This clonotype was counted many times. The rearrangement joins TRBV7-3 to TRBJ1-5; TRBD1 aligns across 11 bases. CDR3 length: 15 residues. Germline values: CDR1 SGHTA, CDR2 FQGTGA. With V trimmed by 4 bases and J by 6 bases, 5 bases remained unmatched. The CDR3, as DNA: TGTGCCAGCAGCTCCCCGGGACAGGGGGTTCAGCCCCAGCATTTT. Translating gives CASSSPGQGVQPQHF. Complete variable domain (other parts from reference TRBV7-3 and TRBJ1-5): GAGVSQTPSNKVTEKGKYVELRCDPISGHTALYWYRQSLGQGPEFLIYFQGTGAADDSGLPNDRFFAVRPEGSVSTLKIQRTERGDSAVYLCASSSPGQGVQPQHFGDGTRLSIL.

The sample holds a few counts of this clonotype. This chain joins TRBV20-1 and TRBJ2-4; TRBD2 matches 14 bases. In germline, CDR1 is DFQATT, CDR2 SNEGSKA (reference sequence). Trimming at V came to 5 bases and at J to 6 bases, leaving 6 bases not matched to a gene. The CDR3 runs 15 residues. The CDR3 nucleotides read TGCAGTGCTGGGACTAGCGGGAGACTGAGAAACATTCAGTACTTC. It yields the protein CSAGTSGRLRNIQYF.

The table lists this clonotype with a few counts. This sequence joins TRBV7-8 and TRBJ2-1; 16 bases are shared with TRBD2. The germline CDR1 and CDR2 sequences are SGHVS and FQNEAQ. Unmatched junction bases numbered 5, after V lost 5 bases and J lost 7 bases. CDR3 length equals 16 residues. CDR3 DNA sequence: TGTGCCAGCAGCGCGGGACTAGCGGGAGGGATAAATGAGCAGTTCTTC. It specifies CASSAGLAGGINEQFF. The whole variable domain, remainder taken from reference TRBV7-8 and TRBJ2-1, is GAGVSQSPRYKVAKRGQDVALRCDPISGHVSLFWYQQALGQGPEFLTYFQNEAQLDKSGLPSDRFFAERPEGSVSTLKIQRTQQEDSAVYLCASSAGLAGGINEQFFGPGTRLTVL.

The chain links TRBV6-2 or TRBV6-3 to TRBJ2-1; TRBD1 is a possible D gene (6 bases). V dropped 5 bases and J dropped 0 bases, with 14 bases sitting between them. The CDR3 consists of 16 residues. Germline-derived CDR1 and CDR2 are MNHEY and SVGEGT. The CDR3 region is CASSQEGVISYNEQFF. DNA for the CDR3: TGTGCCAGCAGTCAAGAGGGGGTTATCTCCTACAATGAGCAGTTCTTC.

CDR3 in DNA: TGTGCCAGCAGCTCCATAGGAGCGGGAGTTACGGAGACCCAGTACTTC. It is translated as CASSSIGAGVTETQYF. The gene calls are TRBV6-2 or TRBV6-3 and TRBJ2-5, with 8 bases lining up with TRBD2. There are 16 residues in the CDR3. Germline-derived CDR1 and CDR2 are MNHEY and SVGEGT. V lost 6 bases, J lost 5 bases, and 14 bases stayed unmatched.

This clonotype appeared many times. J is TRBJ2-1 and V is TRBV28, with TRBD1 matching 11 bases. The J segment lost 1 base and the V segment lost 0 bases, leaving 8 bases of the junction unmatched. The germline V gene encodes CDR1 MDHEN and CDR2 SYDVKM. CDR3 size: 19 residues. CDR3 sequence (DNA): TGTGCCAGCAGTTTATGGTTAGGACAGGGGGCAAAGTCCTACAATGAGCAGTTCTTC. Residues: CASSLWLGQGAKSYNEQFF.

This chain joins TRBV28 and TRBJ1-2, with TRBD1 as a possible D gene (5 bases). Germline V gives CDR1 MDHEN, CDR2 SYDVKM. This CDR3 is 14 amino acids long. Trimming took 3 bases from V and 5 from J, leaving 13 bases between them. The CDR3 DNA reads TGTGCCAGCAGTTTTGGCCAGGGTCGGTATGGCTACACCTTC. This codes for CASSFGQGRYGYTF.

This clonotype was picked up a small number of times. V usage is TRBV11-1 and J usage is TRBJ1-6; maybe TRBD1 (5 bases). This CDR3 comprises 18 residues. Germline V CDR1 and CDR2: SGHAT, FQDESV (reference sequence). Between the trimmed V and J ends, which lost 1 base and 5 bases, there was a span of 18 bases. CDR3 region: CASSLGGRGTSNNSPLHF. The CDR3 nucleotides are TGTGCCAGCAGCTTAGGCGGGCGGGGGACGTCTAATAATTCACCCCTCCACTTT. The complete variable domain, with remaining parts taken from reference TRBV11-1 and TRBJ1-6, reads EAEVAQSPRYKITEKSQAVAFWCDPISGHATLYWYRQILGQGPELLVQFQDESVVDDSQLPKDRFSAERLKGVDSTLKIQPAELGDSAMYLCASSLGGRGTSNNSPLHFGNGTRLTVT.

This clonotype appeared a few times. The chain recombines TRBV7-8 with TRBJ1-1; perhaps TRBD1 as D (6 bases). V shed 2 bases and J shed 3 bases, with 10 bases lying between them. Germline V gives CDR1 SGHVS, CDR2 FQNEAQ. CDR3 length: 14 residues. The CDR3 here is CASSLREGDTEAFF. In DNA, the CDR3 is TGTGCCAGCAGCTTACGCGAGGGGGACACTGAAGCTTTCTTT.

This clonotype was seen at least ten times. The V call is TRBV20-1, the J call TRBJ2-7, with D possibly TRBD1 on 6 matching bases. Germline CDR1 is DFQATT and CDR2 is SNEGSKA (reference sequence). The length of the CDR3 is 12 residues. With 6 bases removed from V and 4 bases from J, the gap between germline ends came to 13 bases. Here the CDR3 reads CSAAPQGYEQYF. For the CDR3, the DNA is TGCAGTGCCGCTCCTCAGGGGTACGAGCAGTACTTC.

J is TRBJ2-1 and V is TRBV7-6; the match to TRBD2 covers 8 bases. CDR3 size: 16 residues. The V gene end was trimmed by 0 bases and the J gene end by 2 bases; junction bases not matched to a gene: 3. Germline V CDR1 and CDR2: SGHVS, FNYEAQ. As DNA, the CDR3 is TGTGCCAGCAGCTTAGCCCCGACTAGCGCCTACAATGAGCAGTTCTTC. Its protein product is CASSLAPTSAYNEQFF.